These 19 T cell receptor beta chains originate from one sample sequenced in a study of OX40 agonist ivuxolimab in advanced cancers. Library method: the immunoSEQ multiplex PCR assay. This is the immuneACCESS table as TCRdb keeps it, with only in-frame sequences that have V and J called. A part of the clones is gone; compared with another copy, unresolved V genes explain less than half, and the rest is unexplained. Present in this sample are 50,000 or so clones, over 80% of which were seen just once. 3% to 4% of the sample is taken by the ten largest. This specimen consisted of CD4+ or CD8+ T cells sorted from blood, obtained in a trial of the OX40 agonist ivuxolimab. These receptors originate from an adult with an advanced solid tumor such as melanoma, head and neck, liver or kidney cancer.

This rearrangement joins TRBV10-1 to TRBJ1-5, with 7 nucleotides matching TRBD1. Trimming took 6 bases from V and 6 from J; bases not matched to a gene: 23. Germline V gives CDR1 WNHNN, CDR2 SYGVQD (reference sequence). The CDR3 extends over 19 amino acids. The DNA of the CDR3 is TGCGCCAGCAGACCAAACGTCTGTATCCAGGGGGTTTGTGGTCAGCCCCAGCATTTT. Its translation is CASRPNVCIQGVCGQPQHF.

V usage is TRBV16 and J usage is TRBJ1-6, with D hard to call. Germline V CDR1 and CDR2: KGHSY, FQNENV. The CDR3 length is 15 residues. The germline V and J ends were trimmed by 0 bases and 6 bases, with 9 bases remaining between them. The CDR3: CASSQSGQRNSPLHF. CDR3 coding DNA: TGTGCCAGCAGCCAATCCGGGCAACGTAATTCACCCCTCCACTTT.

V and J are TRBV12-5 and TRBJ2-5; D gene ambiguous. Trimming took 2 bases from V and 4 from J, leaving 17 bases between them. CDR3 length: 16 residues. Germline V gene lookup returns CDR1 LGHNT and CDR2 FRNRAP. CDR3 region: CASGLSGPYSPETQYF. The DNA for the CDR3 is TGTGCTAGTGGTTTGTCCGGGCCCTATTCCCCAGAGACCCAGTACTTC.

The chain uses TRBV5-4 and TRBJ2-2; no reliable D call. The V end lost 3 bases, the J end lost 5 bases, and 5 bases lay between the germline ends. The CDR3 consists of 12 residues. The germline gives CDR1 SGHNT, CDR2 YYREEE (reference sequence). The CDR3 DNA reads TGTGCCAGCAGCTCAACTACCGGGGAGCTGTTTTTT. Its translation: CASSSTTGELFF. The entire variable domain, with the rest obtained from reference TRBV5-4 and TRBJ2-2, is as follows: ETGVTQSPTHLIKTRGQQVTLRCSSQSGHNTVSWYQQALGQGPQFIFQYYREEENGRGNFPPRFSGLQFPNYSSELNVNALELDDSALYLCASSSTTGELFFGEGSRLTVL.

The CDR3 protein is CASSIWDRGFEQYF. CDR3 in DNA: TGTGCCAGCAGTATCTGGGACAGGGGGTTTGAGCAGTACTTC. The V gene is TRBV6-1, the J gene TRBJ2-7; 11 positions agree with TRBD1. V shed 5 bases, J shed 7 bases, and the junction held 7 bases outside the gene matches. CDR3 length: 14 residues. The V gene's germline CDR1 is MNHNS and CDR2 SASEGT.

V usage is TRBV13 and J usage is TRBJ2-7; 8 bases line up with TRBD1. Losses at the gene ends were 1 base for V and 3 bases for J; bases not matched to a gene: 14. CDR1 and CDR2 from the germline V gene are PRHDT and FYEKMQ (reference sequence). The CDR3 extends over 18 amino acids. CDR3 DNA sequence: TGTGCCAGCAGCTTAGAACGGGACAGGATTCGAGGGGACTACGAGCAGTACTTC. Its protein is CASSLERDRIRGDYEQYF.

V gene TRBV6-5 combines with J gene TRBJ1-3; D uncertain. The germline V gene has CDR1 MNHEY and CDR2 SVGAGI. The CDR3 covers 15 residues. Trimming took off 6 bases at V and 0 bases at J, with 12 bases between the two ends. CDR3 bases: TGTGCCAGCAGCCTAACTCACAGCTCTGGAAACACCATATATTTT. This codes for CASSLTHSSGNTIYF.

This chain uses TRBV9 with TRBJ2-7; 8 bases agree with TRBD2. The CDR3 totals 14 residues. Per the germline V gene, CDR1 is SGDLS and CDR2 is YYNGEE. J lost 5 bases, V lost 2 bases, and 6 bases had no gene match. The CDR3 loop is CASSVGLEKNEQYF. CDR3 nucleotides: TGTGCCAGCAGCGTGGGACTAGAAAAAAACGAGCAGTACTTC.

The chain combines TRBV4-3 with TRBJ1-1, with 9 nucleotides matching TRBD1. This CDR3 has 16 amino acids. The J segment lost 6 bases and the V segment lost 0 bases, leaving 8 bases of the junction unmatched. CDR1 and CDR2 from the germline V gene are LGHNA and YSLEER. CDR3 coding DNA: TGCGCCAGCAGCCAAGATGGGGACAGGGCTTTGTCTGAAGCTTTCTTT. Protein: CASSQDGDRALSEAFF.

CDR3 DNA sequence: TGTGCCAGAATTCTTGGCTACACCTTC. Its translation: CARILGYTF. The chain uses TRBV6-1 and TRBJ1-2; no firm D call. The germline V gene has CDR1 MNHNS and CDR2 SASEGT. Trimming removed 9 bases from V and 7 bases from J, with 6 bases in between. The CDR3 extends over 9 amino acids.

CDR3 sequence (DNA): TGTGCCAGCAGCTTAGTTGGCGGCCTATACGAGCAGTACTTC. Its protein is CASSLVGGLYEQYF. V and J are TRBV7-2 and TRBJ2-7; unclear D gene. Germline CDR1 SGHTA, CDR2 FQGNSA. The ends were cut back, 1 base at V and 4 bases at J, with 11 bases in the middle. CDR3 size: 14 residues.

This rearrangement joins TRBV10-3 to TRBJ2-7, with TRBD1 matching 7 bases. Germline V gene lookup returns CDR1 ENHRY and CDR2 SYGVKD. J was trimmed by 1 base and V by 8 bases; bases with no gene match: 2. The CDR3 consists of 12 residues. This chain's CDR3 is CAIRDRSYEQYF. The CDR3 region has the DNA TGTGCCATCCGGGACAGATCCTACGAGCAGTACTTC.

V gene TRBV5-1 combines with J gene TRBJ1-3, with 8 bases that match TRBD1. V lost 0 bases and J lost 7; bases outside the gene matches: 6. Germline values: CDR1 SGHRS, CDR2 YFSETQ. The CDR3 loop spans 15 amino acids. In nucleotides, the CDR3 is TGCGCCAGCAGCTTGGGGGGACAGGAGTGGAACACCATATATTTT. It is translated as CASSLGGQEWNTIYF.

The V gene is TRBV19, the J gene TRBJ2-2, with TRBD2 as a possible D gene (6 bases). Germline CDR1 reads LNHDA; CDR2 reads SQIVND (reference sequence). V was trimmed by 6 bases and J by 4 bases, leaving 18 bases between them. This CDR3 has 16 amino acids. CDR3 residues: CASRLRIGTSTGELFF. The CDR3 nucleotides are TGTGCCAGTAGACTCCGAATAGGGACTTCCACCGGGGAGCTGTTTTTT.

The genes are TRBV5-1 and TRBJ1-5; 9 positions agree with TRBD1. Germline CDR1 SGHRS, CDR2 YFSETQ. The junction had 6 bases not matched to a gene; V was cut back by 3 bases and J by 8 bases. The CDR3 has 14 residues. CDR3 amino acids: CASSSGQGSEPQHF. The DNA for the CDR3 is TGCGCCAGCAGCTCGGGACAGGGAAGTGAGCCCCAGCATTTT.

Concerning this clone: The same CDR3 is also encoded by other DNA sequences in this sample. V usage is TRBV29-1 and J usage is TRBJ2-7; 10 bases match TRBD2. The CDR3 length is 13 residues. V shed 4 bases, J shed 0 bases, and the junction held 0 bases outside the gene matches. From germline, CDR1 is SQVTM and CDR2 ANQGSEA. The CDR3 nucleotides are TGCAGCGTTGGGACTAGCGGCTCCTACGAGCAGTACTTC. As protein: CSVGTSGSYEQYF.

The chain links TRBV28 to TRBJ2-7, with 11 bases fitting TRBD2. CDR3 length equals 17 residues. Germline assignment: CDR1 MDHEN and CDR2 SYDVKM. J lost 0 bases, V lost 0 bases, and 4 bases had no gene match. CDR3 region: CASSLWGLAESSYEQYF. The CDR3 nucleotides read TGTGCCAGCAGTTTATGGGGACTAGCGGAAAGCTCCTACGAGCAGTACTTC.

The V gene is TRBV5-1, the J gene TRBJ2-7; D not certain. Looked up from germline, CDR1 is SGHRS and CDR2 is YFSETQ. The V end lost 4 bases, the J end lost 2 bases, and 10 bases lay between the germline ends. This CDR3 spans 13 amino acids. CDR3: CASSPDGAYEQYF. CDR3 DNA: TGCGCCAGCAGCCCGGACGGTGCCTACGAGCAGTACTTC.

This clone has just one count. This chain connects TRBV6-7 to TRBJ2-3; 7 bases are a match to TRBD2. TRBV6-7 is treated as an ORF (open reading frame) with a function not yet certain. The CDR3 runs 17 residues. The junction had 8 bases not matched to a gene; V was cut back by 0 bases and J by 2 bases. This CDR3 reads CASSYSTNGRPTDTQYF. The DNA of the CDR3 is TGTGCCAGCAGTTACTCGACCAACGGGAGGCCCACAGATACGCAGTATTTT.